These 18 T cell receptor beta chains came from one sample sequenced in a study of T cells in narcolepsy. Profiled with immunoSEQ multiplex PCR; TCRdb holds only in-frame clones, not every one. The table includes 20,000 to 30,000 clones, 50% to 65% detected once. The material sequenced was memory (CD45RA-) CD4+ T cells from blood. The receptors here all came from a human donor in good health.

The table lists this clone with a few counts. The chain uses TRBV2 and TRBJ2-7; a possible D gene is TRBD1 (5 bases). V lost 4 bases to trimming and J lost 0 bases, with 10 bases between them. This CDR3 contains 14 residues. Per germline, CDR1 SNHLY and CDR2 FYNNEI. CDR3 nucleotides: TGTGCCAGCAGTGGGGCAGGGTTCTCCTACGAGCAGTACTTC. Translation: CASSGAGFSYEQYF.

This chain connects TRBV5-6 to TRBJ2-2; D call uncertain. The CDR3 extends over 12 amino acids. Trimming stripped 7 bases from V and 2 bases from J, with 6 bases between. Germline V gives CDR1 SGHDT, CDR2 YYEEEE. The CDR3 nucleotides are TGTGCCAGCGGAACTAACACCGGGGAGCTGTTTTTT. Its translation: CASGTNTGELFF.

The chain is built from TRBV5-1 and TRBJ2-3, with D possibly matching TRBD2 (5 bases). The CDR3 length is 13 residues. Germline CDR1 SGHRS, CDR2 YFSETQ. V lost 4 bases to trimming and J lost 2 bases, with 8 bases between them. The CDR3, as DNA: TGCGCCAGCAGCACGGGAAACACAGATACGCAGTATTTT. This codes for CASSTGNTDTQYF. Looking up the rest from reference TRBV5-1 and TRBJ2-3 gives the full variable domain: KAGVTQTPRYLIKTRGQQVTLSCSPISGHRSVSWYQQTPGQGLQFLFEYFSETQRNKGNFPGRFSGRQFSNSRSEMNVSTLELGDSALYLCASSTGNTDTQYFGPGTRLTVL.

This clone was seen a handful of times. The chain couples TRBV2 to TRBJ1-4; 7 positions match TRBD1. Germline values: CDR1 SNHLY, CDR2 FYNNEI. The V segment lost 3 bases and the J segment 7 bases; nucleotides outside the gene matches: 5. The CDR3 is made up of 14 amino acids. CDR3 sequence reads: CASSDPGQTEKLFF. The DNA for the CDR3 is TGTGCCAGCAGTGACCCGGGACAGACTGAAAAACTGTTTTTT.

This clone was found a few times. The chain is built from TRBV2 and TRBJ2-1, with D perhaps TRBD2 (5 bases). Trimming took off 8 bases at V and 12 bases at J, with 20 bases between the two ends. This CDR3 has 13 amino acids. Germline CDR1 reads SNHLY; CDR2 reads FYNNEI. The CDR3 coding sequence is TGTGCCAGCTCCCCGAGAGGGTGGGAATGGCAGTTCTTC. This sequence encodes CASSPRGWEWQFF.

This clone was seen more than once but under ten times. The rearrangement uses TRBV6-1 and TRBJ1-4; D possibly corresponds to TRBD1 (5 bases). The germline gives CDR1 MNHNS, CDR2 SASEGT. The CDR3 loop spans 15 amino acids. Trimming stripped 0 bases from V and 8 bases from J, with 13 bases between. The CDR3 reads CASSEAGAGREKLFF. As DNA, the CDR3 is TGTGCCAGCAGTGAAGCCGGGGCAGGGCGAGAAAAACTGTTTTTT.

This clone turned up a few times. The chain couples TRBV7-6 to TRBJ1-3; possibly TRBD1 for D (5 bases). The V and J ends lost 5 bases and 2 bases respectively, with 10 bases between them. CDR3 length: 14 amino acids. Germline CDR1 SGHVS, CDR2 FNYEAQ. The CDR3 bases are TGTGCCAGCAGCACCGGGACTCCTGGAAACACCATATATTTT. Translation gives CASSTGTPGNTIYF. Supplemented by reference TRBV7-6 and TRBJ1-3, the full variable domain reads GAGVSQSPRYKVTKRGQDVALRCDPISGHVSLYWYRQALGQGPEFLTYFNYEAQQDKSGLPNDRFSAERPEGSISTLTIQRTEQRDSAMYRCASSTGTPGNTIYFGEGSWLTVV.

The J gene is TRBJ2-7, the V gene TRBV18; D is possibly TRBD1 (6 bases). The CDR3 totals 15 residues. Trimming stripped 3 bases from V and 3 bases from J, with 15 bases between. The V gene's germline CDR1 is KGHSH and CDR2 LQKENI. CDR3 loop: CASSPPGQLYYEQYF. CDR3 in DNA: TGTGCCAGCTCACCTCCTGGACAGTTATACTACGAGCAGTACTTC.

The gene calls are TRBV7-9 and TRBJ2-5, with a tentative D call TRBD2 (5 bases). Trimming cost V 5 bases and J 4 bases, with 11 bases left between them. The CDR3 runs 13 residues. CDR1 and CDR2 from the germline V gene are SEHNR and FQNEAQ (reference sequence). This chain's CDR3 is CASSESGRETQYF. CDR3 in DNA: TGTGCCAGCAGCGAGAGCGGTAGAGAGACCCAGTACTTC.

This clone was found a few times. The rearrangement links TRBV7-9 to TRBJ1-1; a possible D gene is TRBD1 (5 bases). With 5 bases removed from V and 10 bases from J, the gap between germline ends came to 20 bases. The CDR3 is 14 amino acids. Germline lookup yields CDR1 SEHNR and CDR2 FQNEAQ (reference sequence). The CDR3, as DNA: TGTGCCAGCAGCCCCCGGCGGGACGGGCCCCGAGCTTTCTTT. It codes for CASSPRRDGPRAFF.

This chain connects TRBV28 to TRBJ1-6; D is uncertain. V dropped 1 base and J dropped 10 bases, with 5 bases sitting between them. This CDR3 region has 12 residues. Germline assignment: CDR1 MDHEN and CDR2 SYDVKM. Written as DNA, the CDR3 is TGTGCCAGCAGTTTATTGGGATCACCCCTCCACTTT. Protein: CASSLLGSPLHF.

The rearrangement joins TRBV15 to TRBJ1-1; D gene ambiguous. The CDR3 covers 14 residues. V gave up 0 bases and J gave up 4 bases, with 9 bases separating them. Germline-derived CDR1 and CDR2 are LNHNV and YYDKDF (reference sequence). The CDR3 DNA sequence: TGTGCCACCAGCAGAGACAAACTAGGCACTGAAGCTTTCTTT. Translating gives CATSRDKLGTEAFF.

The DNA of the CDR3 is TGTGCCAGCAGCGAAACTGCCGGACCTGGGGTCTCTGGAAACACCATATATTTT. Translating gives CASSETAGPGVSGNTIYF. The rearrangement joins TRBV9 to TRBJ1-3, with no clear D. This CDR3 contains 18 residues. The V and J ends lost 3 bases and 0 bases respectively, with 19 bases between them. Germline CDR1 reads SGDLS; CDR2 reads YYNGEE.

The chain recombines TRBV6-5 with TRBJ1-2; D remains ambiguous. The CDR3 has 13 residues. Germline lookup yields CDR1 MNHEY and CDR2 SVGAGI. V dropped 9 bases and J dropped 5 bases, with 16 bases sitting between them. CDR3: CASRTAVLYGYTF. Here the CDR3 DNA reads TGTGCCAGTCGGACGGCCGTGCTGTATGGCTACACCTTC.

This clone has a handful of counts. The genes are TRBV5-1 and TRBJ2-5; a weak D match, TRBD1 (6 bases). CDR1 is SGHRS and CDR2 is YFSETQ in the germline V gene. The CDR3 is 12 amino acids. The V and J ends lost 2 bases and 5 bases respectively, with 7 bases between them. In DNA, the CDR3 is TGCGCCAGCAGCTTCAGGGGCGAGACCCAGTACTTC. It is translated as CASSFRGETQYF.

This clone was found a few times. The rearrangement links TRBV5-4 to TRBJ1-2; D unresolved. Trimming stripped 4 bases from V and 7 bases from J, with 17 bases between. The CDR3 contains 14 residues. Germline CDR1 reads SGHNT; CDR2 reads YYREEE (reference sequence). DNA of the CDR3: TGTGCCAGCAGCCAGCCCTCCCCTAGGTTTGGCTACACCTTC. It translates to CASSQPSPRFGYTF.

DNA of the CDR3: TGTGCCAGCAGTCGGGATGCAGAGACCCAGTACTTC. Translation: CASSRDAETQYF. V is TRBV6-1 and J is TRBJ2-5, with TRBD2 as a possible D gene (5 bases). V was pared by 5 bases and J by 4 bases, with 8 bases between. Per germline, CDR1 MNHNS and CDR2 SASEGT. The CDR3 spans 12 residues.

This clone appeared a single time. The chain recombines TRBV7-2 with TRBJ1-4; D gene ambiguous. Trimming pared 5 bases from V and 0 bases from J, leaving 10 bases between. The CDR3 length is 15 residues. CDR1 SGHTA and CDR2 FQGNSA come from the germline V gene. CDR3: CASSLQSATNEKLFF. CDR3 coding DNA: TGTGCCAGCAGCCTTCAAAGCGCAACTAATGAAAAACTGTTTTTT.